A single sample gave rise to the 20 T cell receptor beta chains below, sequenced in a study of blood T cell repertoires in COVID-19. The repertoire was sequenced with immunoSEQ multiplex PCR; TCRdb's copy has only in-frame clones and lacks some. The data show about 220,000 clones, about 90% seen once. The source material was peripheral blood. These receptors came from a man aged 40-55 years with active or convalescent COVID-19.

The chain has TRBV6-2 or TRBV6-3 and TRBJ1-1, with D possibly matching TRBD1 (5 bases). Germline V CDR1 and CDR2: MNHEY, SVGEGT. This CDR3 spans 15 amino acids. V was shortened by 6 bases and J by 2 bases, with 16 bases between the two germline ends. CDR3 nucleotides: TGTGCCAGCAGCCCCTATAGGGGACTAAACACTGAAGCTTTCTTT. It is translated as CASSPYRGLNTEAFF.

The CDR3 bases are TGTGCCAGCAGCTTAGATCGCGTAAGAGAGACCCAGTACTTC. This gives the protein CASSLDRVRETQYF. The chain recombines TRBV7-2 with TRBJ2-5; D gene unclear. The germline CDR1 and CDR2 sequences are SGHTA and FQGNSA. This CDR3 comprises 14 residues. V lost 1 base and J 4 bases, leaving 10 bases between the germline ends.

This rearrangement joins TRBV12-3 or TRBV12-4 to TRBJ1-1; 7 bases are a match to TRBD1. J gave up 3 bases and V 4 bases, and 2 bases lay outside the gene matches. This CDR3 has 13 residues. The CDR3 DNA is TGTGCCAGCAGTTGGACAGGCTACACTGAAGCTTTCTTT. It yields the protein CASSWTGYTEAFF.

The V and J genes are TRBV9 and TRBJ2-7, with 8 bases that match TRBD1. The CDR3 extends over 15 amino acids. The V gene's germline CDR1 is SGDLS and CDR2 YYNGEE. V shed 0 bases, J shed 2 bases, and the junction held 4 bases outside the gene matches. CDR3 DNA: TGTGCCAGCAGCGTAGGATCAGGGGGCACCTACGAGCAGTACTTC. Translated: CASSVGSGGTYEQYF.

The gene calls are TRBV2 and TRBJ2-7; 10 bases map to TRBD1. The CDR3 spans 14 residues. Per the germline V gene, CDR1 is SNHLY and CDR2 is FYNNEI. After removal of 7 bases from V and 6 bases from J, the junction contained 9 bases not matched to a gene. In nucleotides, the CDR3 is TGTGCCAGCACCGCCCTAGGGGACAGGGGCGAGCAGTACTTC. Translation gives CASTALGDRGEQYF. The full variable domain, in which reference TRBV2 and TRBJ2-7 provide the parts outside the CDR3, is EPEVTQTPSHQVTQMGQEVILRCVPISNHLYFYWYRQILGQKVEFLVSFYNNEISEKSEIFDDQFSVERPDGSNFTLKIRSTKLEDSAMYFCASTALGDRGEQYFGPGTRLTVT.

This clone was seen a handful of times. The chain has TRBV7-2 and TRBJ2-7, with a tentative D call TRBD2 (5 bases). Trimming removed 5 bases at V and 0 bases at J, with 14 bases between. The CDR3 has 15 amino acids. Germline values: CDR1 SGHTA, CDR2 FQGNSA. The CDR3 sequence is CASSPVVGSSYEQYF. DNA for the CDR3: TGTGCCAGCAGCCCCGTGGTAGGGAGCTCCTACGAGCAGTACTTC.

The chain carries TRBV27 and TRBJ1-2; D is perhaps TRBD1 (5 bases). The CDR3 extends over 13 amino acids. Germline CDR1 is MNHEY and CDR2 is SMNVEV (reference sequence). Trimming cost V 4 bases and J 6 bases, with 12 bases left between them. This chain's CDR3 is CASSWQGGDGYTF. CDR3 nucleotides: TGTGCCAGCAGTTGGCAGGGCGGGGATGGCTACACCTTC.

V gene TRBV19 combines with J gene TRBJ2-4, with 7 positions matching TRBD2. V was clipped by 7 bases and J by 3 bases; unmatched bases: 9. Germline CDR1 LNHDA, CDR2 SQIVND (reference sequence). The CDR3 covers 15 residues. DNA of the CDR3: TGTGCCAGTATGGTGGGGGGGGTTGACAAAAACATTCAGTACTTC. It translates to CASMVGGVDKNIQYF. Full variable domain (missing parts from reference TRBV19 and TRBJ2-4): DGGITQSPKYLFRKEGQNVTLSCEQNLNHDAMYWYRQDPGQGLRLIYYSQIVNDFQKGDIAEGYSVSREKKESFPLTVTSAQKNPTAFYLCASMVGGVDKNIQYFGAGTRLSVL.

V is TRBV4-2 and J is TRBJ1-2, with 8 positions matching TRBD1. The CDR3 is made up of 16 amino acids. V was clipped by 0 bases and J by 3 bases; unmatched bases: 6. Germline V CDR1 and CDR2: LGHNA, YNFKEQ. As DNA, the CDR3 is TGTGCCAGCAGCCAAGATTCCAGACAGGGGTACTATGGCTACACCTTC. The encoded protein is CASSQDSRQGYYGYTF.

The V call is TRBV2, the J call TRBJ1-2; a weak D match, TRBD1 (6 bases). The CDR3 is made up of 12 amino acids. The germline gives CDR1 SNHLY, CDR2 FYNNEI. V was pared by 3 bases and J by 8 bases, with 10 bases between. Written as DNA, the CDR3 is TGTGCCAGCAGTGACAGGGGTCCCGGCTACACCTTC. This sequence encodes CASSDRGPGYTF.

The chain is built from TRBV6-5 and TRBJ2-7; tentative D call: TRBD2 (7 bases). CDR1 is MNHEY and CDR2 is SVGAGI in the germline V gene. Trimming removed 0 bases from V and 3 bases from J, with 9 bases in between. This CDR3 has 14 amino acids. The CDR3 DNA reads TGTGCCAGCAGTTACTCGGGGGGGCTCTACGAGCAGTACTTC. This codes for CASSYSGGLYEQYF.

This clone turned up a few times. The chain uses TRBV7-3 and TRBJ2-3; 15 bases are a match to TRBD2. The CDR3 is 16 amino acids. V lost 5 bases, J lost 4 bases, and 4 bases stayed unmatched. Germline V gene data show CDR1 as SGHTA and CDR2 as FQGTGA. The CDR3 protein is CASSPGLAGGADTQYF. CDR3 DNA: TGTGCCAGCAGCCCGGGACTAGCGGGGGGCGCAGATACGCAGTATTTT.

The chain is built from TRBV2 and TRBJ1-5; D gene ambiguous. The CDR3 covers 13 residues. The V end was cut by 2 bases, the J end by 7 bases, with 9 bases between. Per germline, CDR1 SNHLY and CDR2 FYNNEI. The CDR3 loop is CASSEYLAQPQHF. CDR3 DNA: TGTGCCAGCAGTGAATACCTGGCCCAGCCCCAGCATTTT.

Comments on this clone: The junction departs from the called germline gene at one end, perhaps through a read error. This chain links TRBV7-9 with TRBJ1-2; TRBD1 matches 8 bases. The CDR3 runs 11 residues. Germline V gene lookup returns CDR1 SEHNR and CDR2 FQNEAQ (reference sequence). The CDR3 protein is CASSFGDRIYF. CDR3 DNA sequence: TGTGCCAGCAGCTTTGGGGACAGGATTTACTTC.

The J gene is TRBJ1-1, the V gene TRBV5-1; TRBD1 matches at 7 bases. The CDR3 covers 14 residues. Germline trimming cut 4 bases from V and 1 base from J; bases unmatched to any gene: 4. CDR1 SGHRS and CDR2 YFSETQ come from the germline V gene. The CDR3 region has the DNA TGCGCCAGCAGCCCGGGACAGACGAACACTGAAGCTTTCTTT. It is translated as CASSPGQTNTEAFF.

Concerning this clone itself: One end of the junction is discordant with germline, which a read error may explain. V is TRBV9 and J is TRBJ2-7; TRBD1 matches 11 bases. The CDR3 length is 13 residues. Germline CDR1 SGDLS, CDR2 YYNGEE. The CDR3 DNA reads TGTGCCAGCAGCGCCCCAACCCGGGACAGGGGGGACTTC. It specifies CASSAPTRDRGDF. The full variable domain, with the rest looked up from reference TRBV9 and TRBJ2-7, is DSGVTQTPKHLITATGQRVTLRCSPRSGDLSVYWYQQSLDQGLQFLIQYYNGEERAKGNILERFSAQQFPDLHSELNLSSLELGDSALYFCASSAPTRDRGDFGPGTRLTVT.

The V and J genes are TRBV4-1 and TRBJ2-2; D may be TRBD1 (5 bases). V was pared by 0 bases and J by 1 base, with 9 bases between. Germline CDR1 and CDR2: MGHRA and YSYEKL. The CDR3 is made up of 16 amino acids. The CDR3 sequence is CASSQEAGLNTGELFF. CDR3 coding DNA: TGCGCCAGCAGCCAAGAAGCAGGGTTGAACACCGGGGAGCTGTTTTTT.

This rearrangement joins TRBV7-9 to TRBJ1-1, with no clear D. CDR3 length: 12 residues. Germline CDR1 reads SEHNR; CDR2 reads FQNEAQ (reference sequence). The V end was cut by 5 bases, the J end by 2 bases, with 6 bases between. CDR3 region: CASSPRNTEAFF. In DNA, the CDR3 is TGTGCCAGCAGCCCGAGAAACACTGAAGCTTTCTTT.

The CDR3 loop is CASSESGWNEKLFF. CDR3 bases: TGTGCCAGCAGCGAATCGGGTTGGAATGAAAAACTGTTTTTT. This chain links TRBV7-9 with TRBJ1-4; D unclear. The CDR3 consists of 14 residues. Germline V gives CDR1 SEHNR, CDR2 FQNEAQ (reference sequence). Trimming took off 5 bases at V and 5 bases at J, with 12 bases between the two ends.

The rearrangement links TRBV7-9 to TRBJ1-6; a weak D match, TRBD1 (6 bases). With 4 bases removed from V and 6 bases from J, the gap between germline ends came to 19 bases. Germline CDR1 SEHNR, CDR2 FQNEAQ (reference sequence). This CDR3 comprises 17 residues. Here the CDR3 reads CASSSGGQGSGNSPLHF. Here the CDR3 DNA reads TGTGCCAGCAGCTCCGGGGGGCAGGGCTCGGGTAATTCACCCCTCCACTTT.